A single sample is the source of the 17 T cell receptor beta chains below, sequenced in a study of graft-versus-host responses after intestinal transplantation. Using immunoSEQ multiplex PCR, the repertoire was profiled, and TCRdb retains in-frame clones only, with some absent. The sample shows roughly 10,000 clones, 30% of them seen only once. Source: alloreactive CD4+ T cells from a mixed lymphocyte reaction culture, taken before intestinal transplant. Subset given: CFSE-low proliferating T cells sorted from approximately six-day pre-transplant mixed lymphocyte reaction (GvH or HvG direction). These receptors originate from a human patient who received an intestinal transplant.

The gene calls are TRBV21-1 and TRBJ1-1. TRBV21-1 is marked as a pseudogene. CDR3 size: 16 residues. CDR3 in DNA: TGTGCCAGCAGCAAAGACCGCTGCGGGCCGAACACTGAAGCTTTCTTT. Its translation is CASSKDRCGPNTEAFF.

The chain links TRBV11-2 to TRBJ1-2; TRBD1 matches at 8 bases. The V segment lost 4 bases and the J segment 0 bases; nucleotides outside the gene matches: 7. Looked up from germline, CDR1 is SGHAT and CDR2 is FQNNGV. The CDR3 is made up of 16 amino acids. The DNA of the CDR3 is TGTGCCAGCAGCTCTTTAGACAGGGGACCTAACTATGGCTACACCTTC. It yields the protein CASSSLDRGPNYGYTF.

This clone was counted once. The chain uses TRBV5-4 and TRBJ2-1, with 10 bases identical to TRBD2. The germline V gene has CDR1 SGHNT and CDR2 YYREEE (reference sequence). The CDR3 spans 17 residues. Trimming cost V 3 bases and J 5 bases; bases outside gene matches: 11. CDR3 sequence (DNA): TGTGCCAGCAGCTATAGGGGACTAGCGATTCAGAACAATGAGCAGTTCTTC. Encoded protein: CASSYRGLAIQNNEQFF.

This clone rates as medium-sized (0.01 to 0.1%). The CDR3 region has the DNA TGTGCCAGCAGTGATACAAGTGATTTGAACACTGAAGCTTTCTTT. This translates into CASSDTSDLNTEAFF. This rearrangement joins TRBV2 to TRBJ1-1, with D uncertain. In germline, CDR1 is SNHLY, CDR2 FYNNEI. V lost 3 bases to trimming and J lost 0 bases, with 11 bases between them. The CDR3 is 15 amino acids.

The chain employs TRBV4-1 and TRBJ2-5; D gene ambiguous. Between the trimmed V and J ends, which lost 0 bases and 4 bases, there was a span of 9 bases. The CDR3 is 14 residues long. From germline, CDR1 is MGHRA and CDR2 YSYEKL. This CDR3 reads CASSQEDSTETQYF. For the CDR3, the DNA is TGCGCCAGCAGCCAAGAAGATTCCACAGAGACCCAGTACTTC.

By share, this clone ranks as medium-sized. The chain employs TRBV5-4 and TRBJ2-7, with 8 nucleotides matching TRBD2. V lost 2 bases to trimming and J lost 3 bases; unmatched junction nucleotides: 1. The germline gives CDR1 SGHNT, CDR2 YYREEE (reference sequence). CDR3 length: 13 residues. The CDR3 here is CASSFGGDYEQYF. Written as DNA, the CDR3 is TGTGCCAGCAGCTTCGGGGGGGACTACGAGCAGTACTTC.

This clone came up a few times. The genes are TRBV4-1 and TRBJ2-1; D possibly uses TRBD1 or TRBD2 (6 bases each). Trimming took off 1 base at V and 2 bases at J, with 18 bases between the two ends. Per germline, CDR1 MGHRA and CDR2 YSYEKL. CDR3 length: 18 amino acids. DNA of the CDR3: TGCGCCAGCAGCCAAGTACCACCGGGGGCGGGAACCTACAATGAGCAGTTCTTC. This gives the protein CASSQVPPGAGTYNEQFF.

This clone was seen more than once but under ten times. V usage is TRBV6-1 and J usage is TRBJ1-2; D unclear. V was trimmed by 5 bases and J by 4 bases, leaving 14 bases between them. The CDR3 has 14 residues. Germline-derived CDR1 and CDR2 are MNHNS and SASEGT. CDR3 bases: TGTGCCAGCAGTTTAGGGCTCGCCACCTATGGCTACACCTTC. Translated, it gives CASSLGLATYGYTF.

This chain joins TRBV6-1 and TRBJ2-1; 7 nucleotides line up with TRBD2. The V segment lost 3 bases and the J segment 5 bases; nucleotides outside the gene matches: 10. CDR1 is MNHNS and CDR2 is SASEGT in the germline V gene. This CDR3 is built from 16 residues. As DNA, the CDR3 is TGTGCCAGCAGTGATCCCCTAGCGGTAACGGACAATGAGCAGTTCTTC. It is translated as CASSDPLAVTDNEQFF.

The V gene is TRBV7-6, the J gene TRBJ2-2; the D gene could be TRBD1 or TRBD2 (5 bases each). The CDR3 length is 16 residues. The germline V gene has CDR1 SGHVS and CDR2 FNYEAQ. Deletions cut 3 bases from V and 7 bases from J, with 18 bases between. Here the CDR3 DNA reads TGTGCCAGCAGCTTCACGAGGGGCCGAAAGAACGGGGAGCTGTTTTTT. Its translation is CASSFTRGRKNGELFF.

The chain has TRBV6-1 and TRBJ2-7, with D perhaps TRBD2 (6 bases). This CDR3 contains 15 residues. V lost 6 bases and J lost 7, with 22 bases in between. In germline, CDR1 is MNHNS, CDR2 SASEGT. In nucleotides, the CDR3 is TGTGCCAGCAGCCAAGATTCGGGAGCCCCTTGGGAGCAGTACTTC. Its translation is CASSQDSGAPWEQYF.

This clone showed up just a few times. This sequence joins TRBV7-6 and TRBJ2-7, with 7 bases lining up with TRBD2. CDR1 is SGHVS and CDR2 is FNYEAQ in the germline V gene. This CDR3 is built from 12 residues. V was clipped by 3 bases and J by 6 bases; unmatched bases: 2. The CDR3 bases are TGTGCCAGCAGCTTCGGCGGGGGCGAGCAGTACTTC. As protein: CASSFGGGEQYF. Based on the CDR3 plus reference TRBV7-6 and TRBJ2-7, the full variable domain is GAGVSQSPRYKVTKRGQDVALRCDPISGHVSLYWYRQALGQGPEFLTYFNYEAQQDKSGLPNDRFSAERPEGSISTLTIQRTEQRDSAMYRCASSFGGGEQYFGPGTRLTVT.

CDR3 nucleotide sequence: TGTGCCAGCAGTGAATATAGGACCGTTTCCTACGAGCAGTACTTC. Translated: CASSEYRTVSYEQYF. V gene TRBV6-1 combines with J gene TRBJ2-7, with D uncertain. CDR1 and CDR2 (germline): MNHNS, SASEGT. This CDR3 comprises 15 residues. Trimming removed 2 bases from V and 1 base from J, with 12 bases in between.

The chain is built from TRBV27 and TRBJ1-5; maybe TRBD1 (5 bases). From germline, CDR1 is MNHEY and CDR2 SMNVEV (reference sequence). The CDR3 extends over 14 amino acids. The ends were cut back, 5 bases at V and 3 bases at J, with 11 bases in the middle. This CDR3 reads CASSNTGANQPQHF. The CDR3 DNA reads as TGTGCCAGCAGTAATACAGGCGCCAATCAGCCCCAGCATTTT.

The table lists this clone with a few counts. The chain has TRBV6-1 and TRBJ2-1; no definite D call. With 1 base removed from V and 4 bases from J, the gap between germline ends came to 8 bases. The CDR3 totals 14 residues. The germline gives CDR1 MNHNS, CDR2 SASEGT. DNA for the CDR3: TGTGCCAGCAGTGAAGATGACAATTACAATGAGCAGTTCTTC. This sequence encodes CASSEDDNYNEQFF.

The chain employs TRBV4-3 and TRBJ2-1; no definite D call. Between the trimmed V and J ends, which lost 1 base and 7 bases, there was a span of 8 bases. CDR1 LGHNA and CDR2 YSLEER come from the germline V gene. The CDR3 totals 13 residues. In DNA form, the CDR3 reads TGCGCCAGCAGCCAAGTCTTAAGGAATGAGCAGTTCTTC. Encoded protein: CASSQVLRNEQFF.

The rearrangement joins TRBV6-5 to TRBJ2-7; 8 positions match TRBD2. V gave up 5 bases and J gave up 5 bases; unmatched junction bases: 11. Germline V gene sequence: CDR1 MNHEY, CDR2 SVGAGI. CDR3 length equals 15 residues. CDR3 loop: CASSSPGTRDHEQYF. CDR3 DNA: TGTGCCAGCAGTAGTCCCGGGACTAGGGACCACGAGCAGTACTTC.